Below, 26 T cell receptor beta chains from the same sample are listed, as sequenced in a study of blood T cell repertoires in COVID-19. Assay: immunoSEQ multiplex PCR; the TCRdb copy retains only in-frame clones and omits some. Here the sample spans hundreds of thousands of clones, around nine tenths being singletons. Material for sequencing was peripheral blood. The receptors shown here come from a man in his 60s with acute or convalescent COVID-19.

The chain joins TRBV24-1 to TRBJ2-5; TRBD2 aligns across 11 bases. This CDR3 has 15 residues. Trimming cost V 7 bases and J 5 bases; bases outside gene matches: 8. CDR1 KGHDR and CDR2 SFDVKD come from the germline V gene. The CDR3 protein is CATSEGLAVGETQYF. The CDR3 DNA sequence: TGTGCCACCAGCGAGGGACTAGCGGTGGGGGAGACCCAGTACTTC.

The chain employs TRBV6-1 and TRBJ1-1; 7 nucleotides agree with TRBD1. Germline CDR1 and CDR2: MNHNS and SASEGT. The CDR3 runs to 16 residues. V was clipped by 2 bases and J by 0 bases; unmatched bases: 6. CDR3 in DNA: TGTGCCAGCAGTGAAACCCGGGGACAGATGAACACTGAAGCTTTCTTT. Protein product: CASSETRGQMNTEAFF.

V usage is TRBV7-2 and J usage is TRBJ2-7, with TRBD1 matching 8 bases. Trimming at V came to 4 bases and at J to 6 bases, leaving 2 bases not matched to a gene. The CDR3 is 12 amino acids. Germline CDR1 SGHTA, CDR2 FQGNSA. The CDR3 spells CASSSTGGEQYF. CDR3 in DNA: TGTGCCAGCAGCTCTACAGGGGGCGAGCAGTACTTC.

The table lists this clone with a count of one. The chain uses TRBV5-1 and TRBJ2-7; D perhaps matches TRBD1 (6 bases). The CDR3 covers 15 residues. Germline CDR1 and CDR2: SGHRS and YFSETQ. V was shortened by 0 bases and J by 5 bases, with 15 bases between the two germline ends. CDR3 sequence: CASSLDLGHGNEQYF. The CDR3, as DNA: TGCGCCAGCAGCTTGGATTTGGGACATGGTAACGAGCAGTACTTC. Based on the CDR3 plus reference TRBV5-1 and TRBJ2-7, the full variable domain is KAGVTQTPRYLIKTRGQQVTLSCSPISGHRSVSWYQQTPGQGLQFLFEYFSETQRNKGNFPGRFSGRQFSNSRSEMNVSTLELGDSALYLCASSLDLGHGNEQYFGPGTRLTVT.

The V and J genes are TRBV2 and TRBJ1-2; 9 bases map to TRBD1. The CDR3 has 15 amino acids. The V segment lost 10 bases and the J segment 4 bases; nucleotides outside the gene matches: 13. Per the germline V gene, CDR1 is SNHLY and CDR2 is FYNNEI. The CDR3 reads CAINTGTGKVYGYTF. CDR3 nucleotide sequence: TGTGCCATCAACACCGGGACAGGGAAGGTCTATGGCTACACCTTC.

This chain uses TRBV19 with TRBJ1-2, with 10 bases that match TRBD1. The CDR3 has 15 amino acids. CDR1 and CDR2 (germline): LNHDA, SQIVND (reference sequence). Trimming cost V 7 bases and J 7 bases; bases outside gene matches: 12. The CDR3: CASNPGTGAGLGYTF. For the CDR3, the DNA is TGTGCCAGTAACCCAGGGACAGGGGCCGGGCTTGGCTACACCTTC.

This clone was seen once. The chain joins TRBV3-1 (or the pseudogene TRBV3-2) to TRBJ2-3; 9 positions match TRBD2. The trim removed 3 bases at V and 2 bases at J, leaving 6 bases unmatched. Germline V gene sequence: CDR1 LGHDT, CDR2 YNNKEL (reference sequence). The CDR3 covers 16 residues. CDR3 amino acids: CASSHPLAGITDTQYF. CDR3 nucleotide sequence: TGTGCCAGCAGCCATCCCCTAGCGGGGATCACAGATACGCAGTATTTT.

This clone was found once. The CDR3 protein is CATVGGFGQPQHF. DNA of the CDR3: TGTGCCACCGTGGGGGGGTTTGGTCAGCCCCAGCATTTT. The genes are TRBV19 and TRBJ1-5; tentatively, D is TRBD1 (5 bases). Trimming removed 10 bases from V and 6 bases from J, with 16 bases in between. Germline assignment: CDR1 LNHDA and CDR2 SQIVND (reference sequence). The CDR3 contains 13 residues.

The rearrangement joins TRBV27 to TRBJ1-6, with 9 positions matching TRBD1. This CDR3 region has 16 residues. V shed 1 base, J shed 9 bases, and the junction held 7 bases outside the gene matches. The V gene's germline CDR1 is MNHEY and CDR2 SMNVEV (reference sequence). The CDR3 nucleotides read TGTGCCAGCAGTTTATTCGCGGGGACAGGGCCTTCACCCCTCCACTTT. Protein product: CASSLFAGTGPSPLHF.

CDR3 sequence reads: CASSLMALNTEAFF. CDR3 coding DNA: TGTGCCAGCAGTTTAATGGCTTTGAACACTGAAGCTTTCTTT. The rearrangement links TRBV27 to TRBJ1-1; D ambiguous. In germline, CDR1 is MNHEY, CDR2 SMNVEV (reference sequence). V lost 2 bases, J lost 0 bases, and 7 bases lay in between. The CDR3 loop spans 14 amino acids.

The chain employs TRBV14 and TRBJ2-7; tentatively, D is TRBD1 (6 bases). V was shortened by 4 bases and J by 0 bases, with 16 bases between the two germline ends. CDR1 and CDR2 from the germline V gene are SGHDN and FVKESK. This CDR3 region has 16 residues. This chain's CDR3 is CASSRLTGWGSYEQYF. DNA of the CDR3: TGTGCCAGCAGCCGGTTAACAGGGTGGGGCTCCTACGAGCAGTACTTC.

The chain uses TRBV12-3 or TRBV12-4 and TRBJ1-2; TRBD1 aligns across 7 bases. V trimming: 6 bases; J trimming: 4 bases; junction bases outside the gene matches: 5. The CDR3 is 13 amino acids. This CDR3 is CASRLTGPYGYTF. CDR3 coding DNA: TGTGCCAGCAGATTGACAGGGCCCTATGGCTACACCTTC.

This rearrangement joins TRBV4-3 to TRBJ1-1; D is possibly TRBD1 (6 bases). V was trimmed by 0 bases and J by 6 bases, leaving 20 bases between them. This CDR3 region has 17 residues. The germline V gene has CDR1 LGHNA and CDR2 YSLEER. This chain's CDR3 is CASSQDYKRGWHSEAFF. DNA for the CDR3: TGCGCCAGCAGCCAAGATTATAAGAGGGGGTGGCACTCTGAAGCTTTCTTT.

V is TRBV27 and J is TRBJ2-7; a weak D match, TRBD2 (5 bases). The CDR3 has 15 amino acids. Germline V lookup: CDR1 MNHEY, CDR2 SMNVEV (reference sequence). V was trimmed by 0 bases and J by 5 bases, leaving 14 bases between them. CDR3 in amino acids: CASSLSTGTRDEQYF. CDR3 sequence (DNA): TGTGCCAGCAGTTTATCGACGGGCACTAGAGACGAGCAGTACTTC.

The chain links TRBV12-3 or TRBV12-4 to TRBJ2-7, with D maybe TRBD2 (5 bases). Trimming cost V 5 bases and J 7 bases, with 15 bases left between them. The CDR3 runs to 13 residues. The CDR3 region has the DNA TGTGCCAGCAGTCCCGGACTGCGACTGGAGCAGTACTTC. Residues: CASSPGLRLEQYF.

The chain couples TRBV10-2 to TRBJ2-1; TRBD1 agrees at 8 bases. The CDR3 has 14 residues. Looked up from germline, CDR1 is WSHSY and CDR2 is SAAADI. The ends lost 6 bases at V and 5 bases at J; junction bases unmatched: 6. Here the CDR3 reads CASSTGTGHNEQFF. In DNA form, the CDR3 reads TGCGCCAGCAGCACCGGGACAGGTCACAATGAGCAGTTCTTC.

The chain has TRBV6-5 and TRBJ2-7; possible D gene TRBD1, 6 bases. Germline CDR1 MNHEY, CDR2 SVGAGI. V lost 7 bases to trimming and J lost 3 bases, with 10 bases between them. The CDR3 spans 12 residues. CDR3 loop: CASNPGVYEQYF. The CDR3 region has the DNA TGTGCCAGCAACCCAGGGGTCTACGAGCAGTACTTC.

This chain joins TRBV2 and TRBJ2-1; D not certain. Germline-derived CDR1 and CDR2 are SNHLY and FYNNEI. The CDR3 runs 13 residues. V lost 7 bases to trimming and J lost 5 bases, with 12 bases between them. CDR3 sequence reads: CASKTRIDNEQFF. The CDR3 DNA reads TGTGCCAGCAAGACCAGGATAGACAATGAGCAGTTCTTC. The full variable domain, in which reference TRBV2 and TRBJ2-1 provide the parts outside the CDR3, is EPEVTQTPSHQVTQMGQEVILRCVPISNHLYFYWYRQILGQKVEFLVSFYNNEISEKSEIFDDQFSVERPDGSNFTLKIRSTKLEDSAMYFCASKTRIDNEQFFGPGTRLTVL.

The chain uses TRBV9 and TRBJ2-1; TRBD2 is a possible D gene (5 bases). Germline loops: CDR1 SGDLS, CDR2 YYNGEE. Trimming took 4 bases from V and 8 from J, leaving 16 bases between them. CDR3 size: 14 residues. The CDR3 region is CASSSGEWADEQFF. The CDR3 DNA reads as TGTGCCAGCAGCTCCGGGGAGTGGGCGGATGAGCAGTTCTTC.

The chain recombines TRBV23-1 with TRBJ2-7, with D possibly TRBD1 on 6 matching bases. TRBV23-1 is filed as an ORF, its function uncertain. The CDR3 is made up of 14 amino acids. V was cut by 2 bases and J by 2 bases, with 10 bases left in between. CDR3 amino acids: CASSQPGTPYEQYF. DNA for the CDR3: TGCGCCAGCAGTCAACCGGGGACACCCTACGAGCAGTACTTC.

The chain links TRBV24-1 to TRBJ1-1, with D uncertain. There are 13 residues in the CDR3. From germline, CDR1 is KGHDR and CDR2 SFDVKD. V was shortened by 5 bases and J by 6 bases, with 12 bases between the two germline ends. In nucleotides, the CDR3 is TGTGCCACCAGTGTCTCCGGTCGCCCTGAAGCTTTCTTT. Its protein is CATSVSGRPEAFF.

J is TRBJ2-5 and V is TRBV5-1; 7 bases map to TRBD1. Germline CDR1 reads SGHRS; CDR2 reads YFSETQ. J was trimmed by 5 bases and V by 0 bases; bases with no gene match: 7. This CDR3 region has 15 residues. Written as DNA, the CDR3 is TGCGCCAGCAGCTTGGAAAGGGGGCGCATGGAGACCCAGTACTTC. Its protein is CASSLERGRMETQYF.

This chain uses TRBV19 with TRBJ1-2; the D is unclear. The CDR3 is 13 residues long. CDR1 is LNHDA, CDR2 SQIVND, per germline (reference sequence). V shed 0 bases and J shed 6 bases, with 8 bases lying between them. CDR3 region: CASSIDKGDGYTF. The CDR3 DNA follows: TGTGCCAGTAGTATAGATAAGGGAGATGGCTACACCTTC. Variable domain in full (rest from reference TRBV19 and TRBJ1-2): DGGITQSPKYLFRKEGQNVTLSCEQNLNHDAMYWYRQDPGQGLRLIYYSQIVNDFQKGDIAEGYSVSREKKESFPLTVTSAQKNPTAFYLCASSIDKGDGYTFGSGTRLTVV.

This chain's CDR3 is CASSPSSGYTF. The CDR3 region has the DNA TGTGCCAGCAGCCCGAGCTCTGGCTACACCTTC. The rearrangement uses TRBV7-6 and TRBJ1-2; D is uncertain. Germline V gene lookup returns CDR1 SGHVS and CDR2 FNYEAQ. V was clipped by 5 bases and J by 7 bases, with 8 bases between them. CDR3 length: 11 amino acids.

This chain links TRBV5-8 with TRBJ2-1; 15 nucleotides match TRBD2. Losses at the gene ends were 4 bases for V and 3 bases for J; bases not matched to a gene: 11. This CDR3 has 19 residues. The germline gives CDR1 SGHTS, CDR2 YDEGEE. CDR3 protein: CASSILGTSGGYFYNEQFF. CDR3 DNA sequence: TGTGCCAGCAGCATACTCGGGACTAGCGGGGGGTATTTCTACAATGAGCAGTTCTTC.

The chain combines TRBV2 with TRBJ1-6; unclear D gene. V was pared by 7 bases and J by 7 bases, with 20 bases between. The germline CDR1 and CDR2 sequences are SNHLY and FYNNEI. CDR3 size: 16 residues. In DNA, the CDR3 is TGTGCCAGCACCCCAAAGAGAACGGGGTCGAATTCACCCCTCCACTTT. It specifies CASTPKRTGSNSPLHF.